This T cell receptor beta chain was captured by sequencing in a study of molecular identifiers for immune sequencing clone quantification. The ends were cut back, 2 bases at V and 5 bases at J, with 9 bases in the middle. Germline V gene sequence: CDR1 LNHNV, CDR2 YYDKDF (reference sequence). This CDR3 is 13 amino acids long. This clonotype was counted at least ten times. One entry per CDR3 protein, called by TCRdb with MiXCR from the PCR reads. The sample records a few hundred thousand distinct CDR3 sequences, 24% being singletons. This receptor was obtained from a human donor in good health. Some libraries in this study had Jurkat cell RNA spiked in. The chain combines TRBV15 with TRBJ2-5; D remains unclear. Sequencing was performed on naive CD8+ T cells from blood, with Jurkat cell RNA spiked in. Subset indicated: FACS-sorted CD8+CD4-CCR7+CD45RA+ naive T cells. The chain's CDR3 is CATSRLYSETQYF. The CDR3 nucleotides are TGTGCCACCAGCAGACTTTACTCCGAGACCCAGTACTTC.